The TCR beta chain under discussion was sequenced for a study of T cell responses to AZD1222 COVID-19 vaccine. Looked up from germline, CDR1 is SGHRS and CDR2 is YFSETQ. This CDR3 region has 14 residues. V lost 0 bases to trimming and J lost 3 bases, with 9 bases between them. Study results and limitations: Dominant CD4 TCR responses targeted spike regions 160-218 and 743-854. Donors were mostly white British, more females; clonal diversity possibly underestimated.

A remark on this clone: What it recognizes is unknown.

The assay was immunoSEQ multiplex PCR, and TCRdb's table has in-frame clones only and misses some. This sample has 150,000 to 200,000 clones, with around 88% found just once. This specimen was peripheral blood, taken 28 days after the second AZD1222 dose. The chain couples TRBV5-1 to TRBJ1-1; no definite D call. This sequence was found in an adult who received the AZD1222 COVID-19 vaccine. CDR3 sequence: CASSLDRTDTEAFF. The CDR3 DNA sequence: TGCGCCAGCAGCTTGGATCGGACCGACACTGAAGCTTTCTTT. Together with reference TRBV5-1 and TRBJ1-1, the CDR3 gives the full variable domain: KAGVTQTPRYLIKTRGQQVTLSCSPISGHRSVSWYQQTPGQGLQFLFEYFSETQRNKGNFPGRFSGRQFSNSRSEMNVSTLELGDSALYLCASSLDRTDTEAFFGQGTRLTVV.